Below, 24 T cell receptor beta chains from the same sample are listed, as sequenced in a study of beta chain features in type 1 diabetes. Study observations and caveats: Type 1 diabetes patients had moderately but significantly shorter TCRB CDR3s in all four CD4+ subsets.

The antigens for these receptors are not known. The study reverse transcribed the entire isolated RNA, so it sequenced expressed TCRB transcripts. This table comes from immunoSEQ multiplex PCR, and its TCRdb copy is limited to in-frame clones, with some not included. This sample yields about 360,000 clones, of which around an eighth are seen a single time; approximately 0.01% belongs to the top ten. Sequencing was done on a sample of naive CD4+ T cells from blood. The receptors stem from a woman in her late teens or twenties with type 1 diabetes.

The chain employs TRBV4-3 and TRBJ2-1; D is uncertain. The V and J ends lost 0 bases and 9 bases respectively, with 15 bases between them. The CDR3 is 15 amino acids. CDR1 LGHNA and CDR2 YSLEER come from the germline V gene. The CDR3 is CASSQEWVGRGEQFF. CDR3 DNA: TGCGCCAGCAGCCAAGAATGGGTAGGTCGCGGTGAGCAGTTCTTC.

CDR3 nucleotides: TGTGCCAGCTCGACCGGGACTAGCGTGGTCGGGGAGCTGTTTTTT. This translates into CASSTGTSVVGELFF. The genes are TRBV5-4 and TRBJ2-2; 10 bases line up with TRBD2. After removal of 7 bases from V and 7 bases from J, the junction contained 10 bases not matched to a gene. The CDR3 is made up of 15 amino acids. Germline V gene lookup returns CDR1 SGHNT and CDR2 YYREEE (reference sequence).

This clone was recorded a few times. The chain employs TRBV14 and TRBJ2-7, with D possibly matching TRBD2 (5 bases). The V end lost 6 bases, the J end lost 12 bases, and 12 bases lay between the germline ends. CDR1 SGHDN and CDR2 FVKESK come from the germline V gene. The CDR3 consists of 10 residues. The CDR3 nucleotides are TGTGCCAGCAGAAAGGGCGAGGGGTACTTC. Translating it yields CASRKGEGYF.

The chain joins TRBV4-1 to TRBJ2-7; 7 bases line up with TRBD1. The CDR3 contains 18 residues. Germline lookup yields CDR1 MGHRA and CDR2 YSYEKL. V shed 1 base, J shed 2 bases, and the junction held 14 bases outside the gene matches. The CDR3 nucleotides are TGCGCCAGCAGCCAAGCGGGGTTGCCGGGACAGACAGCCTACGAGCAGTACTTC. Encoded protein: CASSQAGLPGQTAYEQYF.

As concerns this clone: Relative to the germline gene, one junction end is altered; a read error may explain this. The rearrangement uses TRBV5-1 and TRBJ1-1; D unclear. Germline CDR1 and CDR2: SGHRS and YFSETQ. This CDR3 contains 17 residues. The CDR3 region is CASSLGGRSGMNAEAFF. The CDR3 DNA sequence: TGCGCCAGCAGCTTGGGTGGCCGTTCGGGAATGAACGCTGAAGCTTTCTTT.

This clone has more than one count but fewer than ten. The chain links TRBV28 to TRBJ1-1, with TRBD1 as a possible D gene (5 bases). V lost 4 bases and J lost 11, with 17 bases in between. The CDR3 has 13 amino acids. Germline loops: CDR1 MDHEN, CDR2 SYDVKM. CDR3 coding DNA: TGTGCCAGCAGTTCCTTCATGGGGCGGCGGGCTTTCTTT. Residues: CASSSFMGRRAFF.

The rearrangement joins TRBV5-4 to TRBJ1-6; 8 bases are shared with TRBD1. The CDR3 consists of 15 residues. V dropped 2 bases and J dropped 8; count of bases not matched to a gene: 6. Germline CDR1 and CDR2: SGHNT and YYREEE (reference sequence). In DNA form, the CDR3 reads TGTGCCAGCAGCTTAGACAGGGGAGTTGATTCACCCCTCCACTTT. Protein: CASSLDRGVDSPLHF.

This clone has only a few counts. The chain uses TRBV9 and TRBJ2-4; D unclear. Germline-derived CDR1 and CDR2 are SGDLS and YYNGEE. The CDR3 is 15 residues long. Trimming pared 4 bases from V and 0 bases from J, leaving 11 bases between. The CDR3 spells CASSPTELAKNIQYF. For the CDR3, the DNA is TGTGCCAGCAGCCCCACCGAACTAGCCAAAAACATTCAGTACTTC. Complete variable domain (other parts from reference TRBV9 and TRBJ2-4): DSGVTQTPKHLITATGQRVTLRCSPRSGDLSVYWYQQSLDQGLQFLIQYYNGEERAKGNILERFSAQQFPDLHSELNLSSLELGDSALYFCASSPTELAKNIQYFGAGTRLSVL.

V gene TRBV25-1 combines with J gene TRBJ2-6; D might be TRBD2 (6 bases). CDR3 size: 18 residues. Germline CDR1 is MGHDK and CDR2 is SYGVNS. V lost 8 bases to trimming and J lost 1 base, with 21 bases between them. The CDR3 nucleotides are TGTGCCAGCCGTGCCACCGGGACTGGGGGATCTGGGGCCAACGTCCTGACTTTC. This encodes CASRATGTGGSGANVLTF.

The chain has TRBV10-3 and TRBJ1-2; TRBD1 might be the D (5 bases). The CDR3 is 12 residues long. V lost 6 bases and J lost 6, with 11 bases in between. Germline CDR1 ENHRY, CDR2 SYGVKD. In DNA, the CDR3 is TGTGCCATCAGCGGGGGAATTCATGGCTACACCTTC. This sequence encodes CAISGGIHGYTF.

This clone was seen a handful of times. The CDR3: CASSWTSGTDTQYF. Here the CDR3 DNA reads TGTGCCAGCAGTTGGACTAGCGGCACAGATACGCAGTATTTT. The chain employs TRBV6-5 and TRBJ2-3, with TRBD2 identical over 9 bases. Germline values: CDR1 MNHEY, CDR2 SVGAGI. The CDR3 length is 14 residues. The J segment lost 1 base and the V segment lost 4 bases, leaving 0 bases of the junction unmatched.

The chain employs TRBV30 and TRBJ1-5, with 8 bases identical to TRBD1. The CDR3 has 15 residues. CDR1 is GTSNPN and CDR2 is SVGIG in the germline V gene (reference sequence). V lost 4 bases, J lost 4 bases, and 9 bases stayed unmatched. CDR3 DNA sequence: TGTGCCTGGAAATCGTCAGGGGGCGGGAATCAGCCCCAGCATTTT. It encodes CAWKSSGGGNQPQHF. The full variable domain, its missing parts supplied by reference TRBV30 and TRBJ1-5, is SQTIHQWPATLVQPVGSPLSLECTVEGTSNPNLYWYRQAAGRGLQLLFYSVGIGQISSEVPQNLSASRPQDRQFILSSKKLLLSDSGFYLCAWKSSGGGNQPQHFGDGTRLSIL.

This clone appeared a few times. The genes are TRBV5-1 and TRBJ2-2; 12 positions agree with TRBD2. Trimming cost V 1 base and J 6 bases; bases outside gene matches: 7. This CDR3 spans 17 amino acids. Per germline, CDR1 SGHRS and CDR2 YFSETQ. In DNA form, the CDR3 reads TGCGCCAGCAGCTTGACTAGCGGGGGGCTTTTCCCCGGGGAGCTGTTTTTT. This encodes CASSLTSGGLFPGELFF.

This chain uses TRBV7-9 with TRBJ1-1; a weak D match, TRBD1 (6 bases). The CDR3 length is 14 residues. Germline CDR1 is SEHNR and CDR2 is FQNEAQ (reference sequence). With 8 bases removed from V and 2 bases from J, the gap between germline ends came to 15 bases. The CDR3 reads CASVRGGRNTEAFF. CDR3 bases: TGTGCCAGCGTCCGAGGGGGAAGAAACACTGAAGCTTTCTTT.

V usage is TRBV2 and J usage is TRBJ1-6, with 8 bases matching TRBD1. V dropped 4 bases and J dropped 8; count of bases not matched to a gene: 4. CDR1 is SNHLY, CDR2 FYNNEI, per germline. This CDR3 has 14 residues. The CDR3 DNA sequence: TGTGCCAGCAGTGGGACAGGGAGAGATTCACCCCTCCACTTT. Translating gives CASSGTGRDSPLHF.

This chain joins TRBV7-2 and TRBJ2-1, with D perhaps TRBD1 (5 bases). V was trimmed by 5 bases and J by 0 bases, leaving 11 bases between them. CDR1 is SGHTA and CDR2 is FQGNSA in the germline V gene. The CDR3 loop spans 15 amino acids. The CDR3 coding sequence is TGTGCCAGCAGCCAGGGTGGCTTCTCCTACAATGAGCAGTTCTTC. This encodes CASSQGGFSYNEQFF. The full variable domain, completed using reference TRBV7-2 and TRBJ2-1, is GAGVSQSPSNKVTEKGKDVELRCDPISGHTALYWYRQSLGQGLEFLIYFQGNSAPDKSGLPSDRFSAERTGGSVSTLTIQRTQQEDSAVYLCASSQGGFSYNEQFFGPGTRLTVL.

This clone was observed a few times. The rearrangement uses TRBV5-1 and TRBJ2-5, with D possibly being TRBD2 (5 bases). The CDR3 spans 14 residues. CDR1 is SGHRS and CDR2 is YFSETQ in the germline V gene. Deletions cut 0 bases from V and 5 bases from J, with 11 bases between. Here the CDR3 DNA reads TGCGCCAGCAGCTTGGGAGGGCCCGGTGAGACCCAGTACTTC. Translated: CASSLGGPGETQYF.

The V and J genes are TRBV18 and TRBJ1-5; 9 bases line up with TRBD1. The CDR3 is 16 residues long. From germline, CDR1 is KGHSH and CDR2 LQKENI. Germline trimming cut 4 bases from V and 6 bases from J; bases unmatched to any gene: 10. DNA for the CDR3: TGTGCCAGCTCACTCGAGACAGGGGGATCGGGTCAGCCCCAGCATTTT. It codes for CASSLETGGSGQPQHF.

In this sample, this clone turned up a few times. This chain links TRBV25-1 with TRBJ1-1; maybe TRBD1 (6 bases). Germline CDR1 MGHDK, CDR2 SYGVNS. The CDR3 length is 15 residues. V was shortened by 3 bases and J by 5 bases, with 16 bases between the two germline ends. CDR3 loop: CASSDNRATGTEAFF. CDR3 coding DNA: TGTGCCAGCAGTGATAACAGGGCAACAGGGACTGAAGCTTTCTTT.

This clone has more than one count but fewer than ten. Other DNA sequences in this sample translate to the same CDR3. The V call is TRBV6-5, the J call TRBJ2-5, with D tentatively TRBD1 (5 bases). Trimming removed 2 bases from V and 4 bases from J, with 11 bases in between. There are 14 residues in the CDR3. CDR1 is MNHEY and CDR2 is SVGAGI in the germline V gene. The CDR3 protein is CASSYGGQGETQYF. In nucleotides, the CDR3 is TGTGCCAGCAGTTACGGTGGCCAGGGAGAGACCCAGTACTTC.

This sequence joins TRBV7-8 and TRBJ2-3; D possibly corresponds to TRBD2 (6 bases). CDR3 size: 16 residues. In germline, CDR1 is SGHVS, CDR2 FQNEAQ. With 11 bases removed from V and 1 base from J, the gap between germline ends came to 22 bases. CDR3 nucleotide sequence: TGTGCCGTATCAACAACGTCGGGACTCCGCACAGATACGCAGTATTTT. Protein: CAVSTTSGLRTDTQYF.

This clone has just one count. The V call is TRBV15, the J call TRBJ1-2, with D hard to call. V lost 2 bases to trimming and J lost 6 bases, with 13 bases between them. The germline V gene encodes CDR1 LNHNV and CDR2 YYDKDF (reference sequence). There are 14 residues in the CDR3. DNA for the CDR3: TGTGCCACCAGCAGAATATCTAGGGAGGATGGCTACACCTTC. Its protein product is CATSRISREDGYTF.

This clone was detected a few times. The genes are TRBV18 and TRBJ1-6, with a tentative D call TRBD1 (5 bases). The germline V gene encodes CDR1 KGHSH and CDR2 LQKENI. Trimming left V 3 bases short and J 7 bases short, with 10 bases between. The CDR3 has 14 residues. The CDR3 region is CASSPGRVNSPLHF. For the CDR3, the DNA is TGTGCCAGCTCACCGGGCAGGGTAAATTCACCCCTCCACTTT.

The chain joins TRBV27 to TRBJ2-2; D call uncertain. The CDR3 contains 14 residues. CDR1 is MNHEY, CDR2 SMNVEV, per germline (reference sequence). The V and J ends lost 8 bases and 3 bases respectively, with 13 bases between them. CDR3 nucleotide sequence: TGTGCCAGCGCAGTCCAGTCATACACCGGGGAGCTGTTTTTT. Amino acids: CASAVQSYTGELFF.